The rows below give T cell receptor beta chains drawn from one sample of a study of shared clonotypes between healthy human individuals. TCRdb keeps only in-frame clones here, not all; method: immunoSEQ multiplex PCR. The sample records roughly 1,500,000 clones, approximately 98.5% being singletons. The sample was naive CD4+ T cells sorted from blood. These receptors came from a man aged 30 to 39 in good health. CDR3s include the opening cysteine and the closing phenylalanine or tryptophan. The order of the fields is CDR3 protein, CDR3 DNA, V gene, clone size, D gene, J gene. The D gene is left open where the match is weak. The listing skips clone size in some rows; elsewhere it reads once, few, many or a size class.

CASSLGGNQNTGELFF | TGTGCCAGCAGCTTGGGAGGGAACCAGAACACCGGGGAGCTGTTTTTT | TRBV5-4 | - | - | TRBJ2-2
CASPPQRDRGVSQPQHF | TGTGCAAGTCCCCCACAAAGGGACAGGGGGGTTTCGCAGCCCCAGCATTTT | TRBV12-2 | - | - | TRBJ1-5
CAISVTGDLNTGELFF | TGTGCCATCAGTGTTACAGGGGACTTAAACACCGGGGAGCTGTTTTTT | TRBV10-3 | - | - | TRBJ2-2
CASSIAGLPSYEQYF | TGTGCCAGCAGTATAGCGGGACTACCTTCCTACGAGCAGTACTTC | TRBV2 | - | TRBD2 | TRBJ2-7
CASSGAYEQYF | TGTGCCAGCAGTGGAGCCTACGAGCAGTACTTC | TRBV28 | - | - | TRBJ2-7
CASGSPFQETQYF | TGTGCCAGCGGTTCACCGTTCCAAGAGACCCAGTACTTC | TRBV28 | - | - | TRBJ2-5
CASSETGAMNTEAFF | TGTGCCAGCAGCGAGACAGGGGCTATGAACACTGAAGCTTTCTTT | TRBV9 | - | TRBD1 | TRBJ1-1
CASSSLDRYEQYF | TGTGCCAGCAGCTCCTTGGACAGATACGAGCAGTACTTC | TRBV5-4 | once | - | TRBJ2-7
CASSLGTGIFNEQFF | TGCGCCAGCAGCTTGGGGACGGGAATTTTTAATGAGCAGTTCTTC | TRBV5-1 | - | - | TRBJ2-1
CASSSGSRQPQHF | TGTGCCAGCAGTTCAGGGAGTAGACAGCCCCAGCATTTT | TRBV25-1 | - | - | TRBJ1-5
CASSVAMDPAANYGYTF | TGTGCCAGCAGCGTAGCTATGGACCCTGCAGCTAACTATGGCTACACCTTC | TRBV9 | - | - | TRBJ1-2
CASSSGFPYEQYF | TGTGCCAGCAGCTCCGGCTTTCCCTACGAGCAGTACTTC | TRBV11-2 | - | - | TRBJ2-7
CASSLDRRNQPQHF | TGTGCCAGCAGCTTAGACCGGCGCAATCAGCCCCAGCATTTT | TRBV11-2 | - | - | TRBJ1-5
CSVDTAGMNTEAFF | TGCAGCGTTGATACGGCAGGGATGAACACTGAAGCTTTCTTT | TRBV29-1 | once | - | TRBJ1-1
CASSAAGILNGELFF | TGTGCCAGCAGCGCAGCGGGGATTTTGAACGGGGAGCTGTTTTTT | TRBV9 | - | TRBD2 | TRBJ2-2
CASSWRTSGSYNEQFF | TGTGCCAGCAGCTGGAGGACTAGCGGTTCTTACAATGAGCAGTTCTTC | TRBV5-6 | - | TRBD2 | TRBJ2-1
CASSGQQNTEAFF | TGTGCCAGTTCGGGACAGCAAAACACTGAAGCTTTCTTT | TRBV2 | once | TRBD1 | TRBJ1-1
CASSVTEFNEKLFF | TGCGCCAGCAGCGTGACAGAGTTTAATGAAAAACTGTTTTTT | TRBV5-1 | - | - | TRBJ1-4
CASSLQGANTEAFF | TGTGCCAGCAGCTTACAGGGGGCCAACACTGAAGCTTTCTTT | TRBV11-1 | - | TRBD1 | TRBJ1-1
CATLLQGTSSYEQYF | TGTGCCACCTTACTTCAGGGGACAAGCTCCTACGAGCAGTACTTC | TRBV2 | - | - | TRBJ2-7
CASSYGKGRSAQYF | TGTGCCAGCAGTTATGGCAAGGGGCGGTCGGCCCAGTACTTC | TRBV6-5 | - | - | TRBJ2-5
CASSPQGASQKQYF | TGTGCCAGCAGTCCACAGGGGGCGTCTCAAAAGCAGTACTTC | TRBV28 | - | TRBD1 | TRBJ2-7
CASSPLAVSSYEQYF | TGTGCCAGCAGCCCCCTGGCGGTTAGCTCCTACGAGCAGTACTTC | TRBV7-7 | - | - | TRBJ2-7
CASRSRWVINEKLFF | TGTGCCAGCAGGTCCCGGTGGGTAATCAATGAAAAACTGTTTTTT | TRBV6-4 | - | - | TRBJ1-4